A selection of T cell receptor beta chains follows, all from one sample in a study of early T cells in non-severe SARS-CoV-2 infection. TCRdb reprocessed the 5' RACE reads via MiXCR and lists one record per CDR3 protein. The table shows 98,000 or so distinct CDR3 sequences, with roughly 9.6% occurring only once. Sequenced material: whole blood. These receptors were collected from an adult who was a healthcare worker with PCR-confirmed SARS-CoV-2 infection or an uninfected control (not recorded which). The CDR3 runs from the conserved cysteine through the conserved F or W. Each record gives: J gene, V gene, clone size, D gene, CDR3 DNA, CDR3 protein. D genes are given only for firm matches. Size is stated for part of the rows, as once, few or many counts, or as a class when the clone is expanded.

>TRBJ2-5|TRBV7-9|many|TRBD1
TGTGCCAGCAGCCTCACCGGGACAGGGGGCCCGAAGACCCAGTACTTC
CASSLTGTGGPKTQYF
>TRBJ2-3|TRBV5-5|many|-
TGTGCCAGCAGCTTTCCCGTCTACGGCACAGATACGCAGTATTTT
CASSFPVYGTDTQYF
>TRBJ2-7|TRBV15|few|-
TGTGCCACCAGCAGAGAAATAGGTAGCTCCTACGAGCAGTACTTC
CATSREIGSSYEQYF
>TRBJ1-2|TRBV29-1|many|TRBD1
TGCAGCGTTGGGGTGGGACAGACCTATGGCTACACCTTC
CSVGVGQTYGYTF
>TRBJ2-7|TRBV9|-|-
TGTGCCAGCAGCGTAGAAATCCTGTCCGAGCAGTACTTC
CASSVEILSEQYF
>TRBJ1-4|TRBV7-8|-|-
TGTGCCAGCAGCTTGGAGGAGACCTCTGAAAAACTGTTTTTT
CASSLEETSEKLFF
>TRBJ1-2|TRBV20-1|many|-
TGCAGTGCCCCGGCGTTCAGCTCCCGCAATGGCTACACCTTC
CSAPAFSSRNGYTF
>TRBJ2-2|TRBV9|-|-
TGTGCCAGCCGGGAAACCGGGGAGCTGTTTTTT
CASRETGELFF
>TRBJ2-7|TRBV5-5|few|-
TGTGCCAGCAGCTTGGATCTGCCCTACGAGCAGTACTTC
CASSLDLPYEQYF
>TRBJ1-1|TRBV6-4|-|-
TGTGCCAGCAGCCCTATAGCCGGGGCTGCCACTGAAGCTTTCTTT
CASSPIAGAATEAFF
>TRBJ2-2|TRBV19|-|-
TGTGCCAGTAGTGGCCCCCGGAACACCGGGGAGCTGTTTTTT
CASSGPRNTGELFF
>TRBJ2-7|TRBV5-1|many|-
TGCGCCAGCAGCTTGGGTCGCGAAGATTACGAGCAGTACTTC
CASSLGREDYEQYF
>TRBJ1-5|TRBV20-1|few|TRBD1
TGCAGTGCTTACACTCCGGGACAGGGCTCTCAGCCCCAGCATTTT
CSAYTPGQGSQPQHF
>TRBJ1-1|TRBV29-1|many|TRBD1
TGCAGCGTCTCGGGACAGTTTTATGCTGAAGCTTTCTTT
CSVSGQFYAEAFF
>TRBJ1-4|TRBV12-3/TRBV12-4|few|-
TGTGCCAGCAGTTTAGTGATGGGAGAAAAACTGTTTTTT
CASSLVMGEKLFF
>TRBJ1-2|TRBV20-1|-|-
TGCAGTTACCCCCGGGACAACCATAACTATGGCTACACCTTC
CSYPRDNHNYGYTF
>TRBJ1-1|TRBV29-1|-|-
TGCAGCGTTGAATCCGGCGGGGCGCCGGGTTTCTTT
CSVESGGAPGFF
>TRBJ2-3|TRBV5-5|-|-
TGTGCCAGCAGCTTCGACGGGAGTACAGATACGCAGTATTTT
CASSFDGSTDTQYF
>TRBJ2-3|TRBV7-2|many|-
TGTGCCAGCAGTTATCGACAGAGCACAGATACGCAGTATTTT
CASSYRQSTDTQYF
>TRBJ2-2|TRBV6-4|many|-
TGTGCCAGCAGTGATTCAAGGCAGGCGAACACCGGGGAGCTGTTTTTT
CASSDSRQANTGELFF
>TRBJ2-1|TRBV20-1|many|TRBD2
TGCAGTGGGCCGACTAGCGGGAGGCCTTTGATTAACAATGAGCAGTTCTTC
CSGPTSGRPLINNEQFF
>TRBJ1-2|TRBV7-2|-|TRBD1
TGTGCCAGCAGCATACAGGGGGCGCTTACTAACTATGGCTACACCTTC
CASSIQGALTNYGYTF